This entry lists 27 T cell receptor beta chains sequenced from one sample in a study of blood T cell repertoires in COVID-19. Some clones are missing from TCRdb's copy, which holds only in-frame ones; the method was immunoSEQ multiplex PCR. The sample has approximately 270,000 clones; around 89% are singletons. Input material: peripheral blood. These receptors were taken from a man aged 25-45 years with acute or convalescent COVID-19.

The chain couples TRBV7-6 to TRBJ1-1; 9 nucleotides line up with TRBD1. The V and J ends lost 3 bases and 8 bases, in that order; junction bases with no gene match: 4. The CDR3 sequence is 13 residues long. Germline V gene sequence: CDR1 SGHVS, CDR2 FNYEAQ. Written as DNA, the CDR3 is TGTGCCAGCAGCTTTAACAGGGGGCGGGAAGCTTTCTTT. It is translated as CASSFNRGREAFF.

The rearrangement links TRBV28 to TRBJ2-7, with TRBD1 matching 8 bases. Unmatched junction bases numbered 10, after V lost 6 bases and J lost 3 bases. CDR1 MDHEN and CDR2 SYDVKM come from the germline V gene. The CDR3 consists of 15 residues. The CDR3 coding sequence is TGTGCCAGCAGGGGACGGACAGGGACGCTCTACGAGCAGTACTTC. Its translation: CASRGRTGTLYEQYF.

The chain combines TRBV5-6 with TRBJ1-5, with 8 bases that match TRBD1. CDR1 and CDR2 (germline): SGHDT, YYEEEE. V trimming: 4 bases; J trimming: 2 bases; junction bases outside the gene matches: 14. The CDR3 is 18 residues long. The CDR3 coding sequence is TGTGCCAGCAGCGTCCGAGACAGGGGCATCGGGGGCAATCAGCCCCAGCATTTT. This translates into CASSVRDRGIGGNQPQHF.

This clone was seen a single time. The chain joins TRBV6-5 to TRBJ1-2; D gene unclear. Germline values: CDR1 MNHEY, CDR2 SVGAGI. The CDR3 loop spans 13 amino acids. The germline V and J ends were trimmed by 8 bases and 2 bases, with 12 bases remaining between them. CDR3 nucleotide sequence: TGTGCCAGCCTTCCGGCGGGAAACTATGGCTACACCTTC. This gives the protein CASLPAGNYGYTF.

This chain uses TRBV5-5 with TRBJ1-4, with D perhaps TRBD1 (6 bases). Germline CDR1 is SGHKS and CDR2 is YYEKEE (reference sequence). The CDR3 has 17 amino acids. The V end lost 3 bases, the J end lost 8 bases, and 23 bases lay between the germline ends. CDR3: CASSSRRTAQGYEKLFF. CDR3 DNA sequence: TGTGCCAGCAGCTCACGTAGGACAGCCCAGGGATACGAAAAACTGTTTTTT.

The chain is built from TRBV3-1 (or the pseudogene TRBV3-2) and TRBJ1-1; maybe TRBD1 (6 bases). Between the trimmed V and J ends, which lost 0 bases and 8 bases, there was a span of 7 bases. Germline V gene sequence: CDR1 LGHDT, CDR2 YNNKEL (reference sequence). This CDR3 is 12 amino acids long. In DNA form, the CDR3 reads TGTGCCAGCAGCCAAGACAGGGGCGAAGCTTTCTTT. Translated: CASSQDRGEAFF.

This CDR3 reads CASSPSRDGEKLFF. CDR3 DNA sequence: TGTGCCAGCAGTCCGAGTCGCGATGGTGAAAAACTGTTTTTT. V and J are TRBV6-5 and TRBJ1-4; D is unresolved. From germline, CDR1 is MNHEY and CDR2 SVGAGI. The CDR3 loop spans 14 amino acids. V shed 5 bases and J shed 7 bases, with 14 bases lying between them.

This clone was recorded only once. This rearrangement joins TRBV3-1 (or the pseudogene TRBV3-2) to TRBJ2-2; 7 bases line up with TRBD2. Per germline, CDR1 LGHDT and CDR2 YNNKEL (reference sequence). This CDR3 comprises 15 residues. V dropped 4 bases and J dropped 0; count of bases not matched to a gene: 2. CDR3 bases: TGTGCCAGCAGCCGACTAGCCCCGAACACCGGGGAGCTGTTTTTT. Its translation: CASSRLAPNTGELFF.

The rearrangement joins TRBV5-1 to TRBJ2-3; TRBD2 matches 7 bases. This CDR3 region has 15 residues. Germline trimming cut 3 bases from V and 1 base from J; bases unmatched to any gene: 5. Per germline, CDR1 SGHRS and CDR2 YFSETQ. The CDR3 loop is CASSSTTSGTDTQYF. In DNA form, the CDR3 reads TGCGCCAGCAGCTCGACTACTAGCGGCACAGATACGCAGTATTTT.

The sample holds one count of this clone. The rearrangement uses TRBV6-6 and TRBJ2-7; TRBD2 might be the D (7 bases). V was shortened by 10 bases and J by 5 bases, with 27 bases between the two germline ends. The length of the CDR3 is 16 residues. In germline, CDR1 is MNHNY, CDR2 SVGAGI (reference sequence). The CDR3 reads CATCKGDGGPGHEQYF. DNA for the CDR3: TGTGCCACCTGCAAGGGGGACGGGGGGCCGGGACACGAGCAGTACTTC.

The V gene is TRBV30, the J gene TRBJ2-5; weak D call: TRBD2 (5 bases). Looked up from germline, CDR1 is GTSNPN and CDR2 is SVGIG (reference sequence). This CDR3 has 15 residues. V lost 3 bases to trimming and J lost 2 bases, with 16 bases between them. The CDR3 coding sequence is TGTGCCTGGAGCGGAGGTTTAACCTCTCAAGAGACCCAGTACTTC. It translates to CAWSGGLTSQETQYF.

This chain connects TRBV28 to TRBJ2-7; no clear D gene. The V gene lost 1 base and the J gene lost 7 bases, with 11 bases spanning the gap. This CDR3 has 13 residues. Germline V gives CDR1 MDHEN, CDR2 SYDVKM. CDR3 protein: CASSLSGPWEQYF. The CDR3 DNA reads TGTGCCAGCAGTTTATCCGGTCCGTGGGAGCAGTACTTC.

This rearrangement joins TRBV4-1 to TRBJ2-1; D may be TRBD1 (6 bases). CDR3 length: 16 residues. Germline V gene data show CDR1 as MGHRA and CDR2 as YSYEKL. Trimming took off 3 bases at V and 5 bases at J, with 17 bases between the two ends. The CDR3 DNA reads TGCGCCAGCAGCCATAAAAAAACCGGGACAAACAATGAGCAGTTCTTC. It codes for CASSHKKTGTNNEQFF.

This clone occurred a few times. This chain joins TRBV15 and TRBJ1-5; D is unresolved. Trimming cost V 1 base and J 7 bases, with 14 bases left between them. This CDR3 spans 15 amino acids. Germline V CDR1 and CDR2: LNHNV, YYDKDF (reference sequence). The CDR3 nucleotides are TGTGCCACCAGCAGAGCTAGATCCGAGGTCCAGCCCCAGCATTTT. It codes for CATSRARSEVQPQHF.

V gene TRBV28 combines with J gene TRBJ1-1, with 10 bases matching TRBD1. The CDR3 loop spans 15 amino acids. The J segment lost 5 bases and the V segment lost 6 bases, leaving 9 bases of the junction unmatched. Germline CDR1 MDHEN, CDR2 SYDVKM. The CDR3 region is CASSTRQGAGTEAFF. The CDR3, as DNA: TGTGCCAGCAGCACAAGACAGGGGGCCGGAACTGAAGCTTTCTTT. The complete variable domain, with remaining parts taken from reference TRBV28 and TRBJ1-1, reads DVKVTQSSRYLVKRTGEKVFLECVQDMDHENMFWYRQDPGLGLRLIYFSYDVKMKEKGDIPEGYSVSREKKERFSLILESASTNQTSMYLCASSTRQGAGTEAFFGQGTRLTVV.

The CDR3 region is CASSQEMASSYGYTF. The CDR3 bases are TGTGCCAGCAGCCAAGAAATGGCCTCAAGCTATGGCTACACCTTC. The chain has TRBV3-1 (or the pseudogene TRBV3-2) and TRBJ1-2; D gene ambiguous. Per germline, CDR1 LGHDT and CDR2 YNNKEL (reference sequence). The CDR3 consists of 15 residues. Trimming removed 0 bases from V and 4 bases from J, with 12 bases in between.

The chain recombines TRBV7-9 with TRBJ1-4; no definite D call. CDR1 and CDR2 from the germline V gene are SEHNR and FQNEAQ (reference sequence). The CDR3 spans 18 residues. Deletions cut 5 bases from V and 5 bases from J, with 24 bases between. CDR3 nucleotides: TGTGCCAGCAGCCCTCCCCCTGGGCAGGCACCAGGCAATGAAAAACTGTTTTTT. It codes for CASSPPPGQAPGNEKLFF.

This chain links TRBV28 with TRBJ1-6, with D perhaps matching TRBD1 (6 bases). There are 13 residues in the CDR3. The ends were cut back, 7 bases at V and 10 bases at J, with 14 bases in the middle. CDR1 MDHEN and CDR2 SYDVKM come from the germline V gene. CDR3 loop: CASMQGNDSPLHF. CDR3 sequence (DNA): TGTGCCAGCATGCAGGGGAACGACTCACCCCTCCACTTT.

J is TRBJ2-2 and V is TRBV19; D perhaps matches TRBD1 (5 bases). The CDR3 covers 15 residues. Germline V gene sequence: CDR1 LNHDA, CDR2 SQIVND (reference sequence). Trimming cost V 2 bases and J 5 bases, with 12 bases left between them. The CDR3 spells CASSIMDTYTGELFF. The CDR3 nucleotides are TGTGCCAGTAGTATAATGGACACATATACCGGGGAGCTGTTTTTT. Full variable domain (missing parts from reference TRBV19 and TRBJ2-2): DGGITQSPKYLFRKEGQNVTLSCEQNLNHDAMYWYRQDPGQGLRLIYYSQIVNDFQKGDIAEGYSVSREKKESFPLTVTSAQKNPTAFYLCASSIMDTYTGELFFGEGSRLTVL.

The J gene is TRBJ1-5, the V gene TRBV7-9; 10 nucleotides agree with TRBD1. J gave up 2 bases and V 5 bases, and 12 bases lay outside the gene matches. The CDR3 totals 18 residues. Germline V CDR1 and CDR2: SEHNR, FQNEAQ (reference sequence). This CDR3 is CASSAYGQGVTRNQPQHF. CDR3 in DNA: TGTGCCAGCAGCGCATACGGACAGGGGGTGACTCGCAATCAGCCCCAGCATTTT.

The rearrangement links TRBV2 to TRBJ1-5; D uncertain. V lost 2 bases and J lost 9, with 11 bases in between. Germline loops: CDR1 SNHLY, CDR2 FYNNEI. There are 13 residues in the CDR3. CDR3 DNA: TGTGCCAGCAGTGAAAGGGAGGGTACGCCCCAGCATTTT. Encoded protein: CASSEREGTPQHF.

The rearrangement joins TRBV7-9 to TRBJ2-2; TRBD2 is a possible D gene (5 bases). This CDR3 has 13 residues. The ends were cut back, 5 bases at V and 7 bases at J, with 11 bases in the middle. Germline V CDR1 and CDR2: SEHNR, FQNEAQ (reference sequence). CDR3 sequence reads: CASSTTADGELFF. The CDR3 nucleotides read TGTGCCAGCAGCACCACAGCGGACGGGGAGCTGTTTTTT. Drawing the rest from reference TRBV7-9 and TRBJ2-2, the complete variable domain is DTGVSQNPRHKITKRGQNVTFRCDPISEHNRLYWYRQTLGQGPEFLTYFQNEAQLEKSRLLSDRFSAERPKGSFSTLEIQRTEQGDSAMYLCASSTTADGELFFGEGSRLTVL.

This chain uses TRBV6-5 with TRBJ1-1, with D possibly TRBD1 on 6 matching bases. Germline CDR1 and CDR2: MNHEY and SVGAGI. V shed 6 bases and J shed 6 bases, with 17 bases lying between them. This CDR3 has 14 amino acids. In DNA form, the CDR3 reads TGTGCCAGCAGCCTGGGGGGGGCGAGTTCTGAAGCTTTCTTT. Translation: CASSLGGASSEAFF.

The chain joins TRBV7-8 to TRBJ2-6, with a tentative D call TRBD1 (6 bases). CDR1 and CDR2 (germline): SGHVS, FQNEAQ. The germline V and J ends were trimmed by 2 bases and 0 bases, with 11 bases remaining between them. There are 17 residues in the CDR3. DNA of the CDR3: TGTGCCAGCAGCTTAACAGGGACCCCCTCTGGGGCCAACGTCCTGACTTTC. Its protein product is CASSLTGTPSGANVLTF.

As DNA, the CDR3 is TGTGCCACCAGCAGAGTGGAGGATACTGAAGCTTTCTTT. Translating it yields CATSRVEDTEAFF. The chain couples TRBV15 to TRBJ1-1; no definite D call. Trimming stripped 1 base from V and 5 bases from J, with 8 bases between. The CDR3 consists of 13 residues. Germline V gene lookup returns CDR1 LNHNV and CDR2 YYDKDF (reference sequence).

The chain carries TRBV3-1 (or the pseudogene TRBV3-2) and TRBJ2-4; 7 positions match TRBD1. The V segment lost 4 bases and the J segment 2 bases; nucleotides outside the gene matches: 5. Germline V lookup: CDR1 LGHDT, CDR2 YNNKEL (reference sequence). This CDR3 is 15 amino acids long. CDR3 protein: CASSLRGIPKNIQYF. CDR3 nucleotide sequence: TGTGCCAGCAGCCTCAGGGGGATCCCCAAAAACATTCAGTACTTC.

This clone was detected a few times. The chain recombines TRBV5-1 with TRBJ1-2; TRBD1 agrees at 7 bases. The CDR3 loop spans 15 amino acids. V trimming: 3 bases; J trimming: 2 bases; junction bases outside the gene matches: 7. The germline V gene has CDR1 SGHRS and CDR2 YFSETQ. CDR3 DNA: TGCGCCAGCAGCTCGGGACAGCGAAAGAACTATGGCTACACCTTC. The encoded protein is CASSSGQRKNYGYTF.